This T cell receptor beta chain appears in the sequencing data of a study of T cells after somatic rescue of genetic block (dated by TCRdb to 2018 to 2021). For the study in its entirety: What the study looked at was long-term robustness, specifically in a T-cell system that came about through somatic rescue of a genetic block in T-cell development.

Library prep was done by the immunoSEQ multiplex PCR assay. TCRdb re-hosts the immuneACCESS table, in-frame sequences only. Its copies lack some clones; in the studies checked, an unresolved V gene accounts for under half of them, and the cause for the rest is not known. Recorded for this sample are about 70,000 clones; under 95% of them occurred a single time. About 2.9% of the sample goes to the ten largest clones. Compared with germline, V lacks 3 bases and J lacks 4 bases; bases without a gene match: 4. From the cysteine up to the phenylalanine, the CDR3 has a length of 15 residues. Left in the record is the CDR3 DNA by itself, 45 bases read in frame from the first base. The germline V gene gives CDR1 as SGHRS and CDR2 as YFSETQ. In the case of this clone: Its recognized antigen is unknown. No much larger clone is present one base from it, and per-base qualities are unavailable.

The receptor was isolated from a man aged 35 to 55. The rearrangement combines TRBV5-1 with TRBJ1-4; 9 central nucleotides agree with TRBD1. Sequencing was carried out using peripheral blood mononuclear cells (PBMCs). The CDR3 is CASSSGQGFNEKLFF. The DNA reads TGCGCCAGCAGCTCAGGACAGGGGTTTAATGAAAAACTGTTTTTT.